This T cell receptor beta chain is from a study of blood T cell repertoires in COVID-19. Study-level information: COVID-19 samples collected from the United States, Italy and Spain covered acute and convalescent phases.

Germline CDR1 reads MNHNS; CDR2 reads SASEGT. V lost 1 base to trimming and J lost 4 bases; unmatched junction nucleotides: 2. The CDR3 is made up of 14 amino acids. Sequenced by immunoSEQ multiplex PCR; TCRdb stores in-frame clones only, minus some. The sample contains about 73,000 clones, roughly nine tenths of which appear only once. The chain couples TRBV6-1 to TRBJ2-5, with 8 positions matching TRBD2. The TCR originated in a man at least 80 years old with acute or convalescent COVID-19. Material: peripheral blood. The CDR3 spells CASSEGAGGETQYF. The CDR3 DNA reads TGTGCCAGCAGTGAAGGGGCGGGGGGAGAGACCCAGTACTTC.